Listed below are T cell receptor beta chains from one sample, sequenced in a study of PD-1 blockade in mismatch repair-deficient tumors. Sequencing was performed with immunoSEQ multiplex PCR; in TCRdb, only in-frame clones are kept and a portion is missing. The sample has about 51,000 clones, roughly 78% seen once. The specimen comprised peripheral blood, sampled 4 weeks after starting pembrolizumab. All receptors derive from an adult with mismatch repair-deficient cancer. CDR3s include the opening cysteine and the closing phenylalanine or tryptophan. D genes are given only for firm matches. Not all rows give a size; the values are once, few, many and, for expanded clones, a class.

J gene | clone size | V gene | D gene | CDR3 length | CDR3 protein | CDR3 DNA
TRBJ2-3 | NA | TRBV19 | TRBD2 | 17 | CASSRGSGRFSTDTQYF | TGTGCCAGTAGTAGGGGTAGCGGGAGGTTTAGCACAGATACGCAGTATTTT
TRBJ2-5 | NA | TRBV15 | NA | 14 | CATSIGGTWETQYF | TGTGCCACCAGCATTGGAGGGACGTGGGAGACCCAGTACTTC
TRBJ1-1 | few | TRBV5-4 | NA | 14 | CASNAGLMNTEAFF | TGTGCCAGCAATGCGGGGTTGATGAACACTGAAGCTTTCTTT
TRBJ1-5 | NA | TRBV27 | TRBD1 | 17 | CASSLSYGQGWNQPQHF | TGTGCCAGCAGTTTATCCTACGGACAGGGCTGGAATCAGCCCCAGCATTTT
TRBJ2-7 | NA | TRBV27 | NA | 13 | CASSVGITYEQYF | TGTGCCAGCAGTGTCGGGATCACCTACGAGCAGTACTTC
TRBJ1-2 | NA | TRBV2 | NA | 15 | CASIARHGPPYGYTF | TGTGCCAGCATCGCTCGACATGGCCCCCCCTATGGCTACACCTTC
TRBJ1-1 | NA | TRBV5-1 | NA | 14 | CASSLEDPGTEAFF | TGCGCCAGCAGCTTGGAGGACCCTGGCACTGAAGCTTTCTTT
TRBJ2-1 | NA | TRBV7-3 | TRBD2 | 13 | CASSLAGVNEQFF | TGTGCCAGCAGCTTAGCGGGAGTAAATGAGCAGTTCTTC
TRBJ2-3 | NA | TRBV19 | NA | 16 | CASSISTVLLTDTQYF | TGTGCCAGTAGTATTTCGACAGTCCTCCTCACAGATACGCAGTATTTT
TRBJ1-1 | few | TRBV14 | TRBD1 | 15 | CASSLDRLLNTEAFF | TGTGCCAGCAGTCTGGACAGGCTTTTGAACACTGAAGCTTTCTTT
TRBJ1-1 | NA | TRBV30 | TRBD1 | 13 | CAWSVDGTAEAFF | TGTGCCTGGAGCGTAGACGGGACAGCTGAAGCTTTCTTT
TRBJ1-2 | NA | TRBV5-1 | NA | 13 | CASSLDSSYGYTF | TGCGCCAGCAGCTTGGACAGCTCCTATGGCTACACCTTC
TRBJ1-5 | NA | TRBV19 | NA | 17 | CASSQGTFEIENQPQHF | TGTGCCAGTAGCCAAGGGACATTTGAGATAGAGAATCAGCCCCAGCATTTT
TRBJ1-5 | NA | TRBV27 | NA | 15 | CASSEGLASNQPQHF | TGTGCCAGCAGTGAAGGGTTAGCTAGCAATCAGCCCCAGCATTTT
TRBJ1-4 | NA | TRBV5-1 | NA | 14 | CASSGHATNEKLFF | TGCGCCAGCAGCGGACATGCAACTAATGAAAAACTGTTTTTT
TRBJ1-1 | NA | TRBV5-4 | NA | 14 | CASSSGIMDTEAFF | TGTGCCAGCAGCAGCGGGATCATGGACACTGAAGCTTTCTTT
TRBJ2-7 | few | TRBV19 | TRBD2 | 15 | CASSIQGLSSYEQYF | TGTGCCAGTAGTATCCAGGGACTAAGCTCCTACGAGCAGTACTTC
TRBJ2-1 | once | TRBV12-5 | NA | 14 | CASGLGTVYNEQFF | TGTGCTAGTGGTTTGGGGACAGTTTACAATGAGCAGTTCTTC
TRBJ1-1 | NA | TRBV25-1 | NA | 15 | CATGPAGARNTEAFF | TGTGCCACCGGCCCCGCCGGGGCAAGAAACACTGAAGCTTTCTTT
TRBJ1-5 | NA | TRBV6-5 | NA | 15 | CASSRGQSPNQPQHF | TGTGCCAGCAGCCGAGGACAGAGCCCCAATCAGCCCCAGCATTTT
TRBJ2-5 | NA | TRBV5-1 | TRBD2 | 18 | CASSFLPTSGGRGETQYF | TGCGCCAGCAGCTTTTTACCGACTAGCGGAGGGAGGGGAGAGACCCAGTACTTC
TRBJ2-3 | NA | TRBV9 | NA | 14 | CASSVAKGTDTQYF | TGTGCCAGCAGCGTAGCTAAAGGCACAGATACGCAGTATTTT
TRBJ2-7 | NA | TRBV27 | NA | 15 | CASSFKPYPPYEQYF | TGTGCCAGCAGTTTCAAACCCTACCCCCCCTACGAGCAGTACTTC
TRBJ2-1 | NA | TRBV6-6 | TRBD2 | 16 | CASSPLQRGSHNEQFF | TGTGCCAGCAGTCCCCTCCAGCGGGGGTCCCACAATGAGCAGTTCTTC
TRBJ2-1 | NA | TRBV29-1 | TRBD2 | 15 | CSVSGTSGSMDEQFF | TGCAGCGTCTCCGGGACTAGCGGGAGCATGGATGAGCAGTTCTTC
TRBJ2-7 | NA | TRBV27 | TRBD1 | 14 | CASSLETGSYEQYF | TGTGCCAGCAGTTTAGAGACAGGGTCCTACGAGCAGTACTTC
TRBJ2-5 | few | TRBV13 | TRBD2 | 15 | CASSPRGRGQETQYF | TGTGCCAGCAGCCCCCGGGGGAGGGGCCAAGAGACCCAGTACTTC
TRBJ1-2 | NA | TRBV5-1 | NA | 11 | CASSGQDGYTF | TGCGCCAGCAGCGGACAAGATGGCTACACCTTC
TRBJ2-3 | few | TRBV4-3 | TRBD2 | 15 | CASSQGGLGGDTQYF | TGCGCCAGCAGCCAAGGGGGACTAGGGGGGGATACGCAGTATTTT
TRBJ1-1 | NA | TRBV27 | NA | 11 | CASRMGTEAFF | TGTGCCAGCAGGATGGGCACTGAAGCTTTCTTT